This entry is about one TCR beta chain. Per the germline V gene, CDR1 is DFQATT and CDR2 is SNEGSKA (reference sequence). This CDR3 has 14 residues. The V end lost 4 bases, the J end lost 2 bases, and 13 bases lay between the germline ends. The sample originates from a study of human T cells and chemical hapten exposure. Study-level background: TCR yield per sample varied, mainly due to pooled library volumes.

Unique molecular identifiers were attached to individual cDNA molecules within the library. TCRdb reprocessed the RACE reads via MiXCR and lists one record per CDR3 protein. The top ten clones hold approximately 2% of a sample with about 99,000 distinct CDR3 sequences, roughly 12% of them seen once. Indicated time point: patch test 1, 2 weeks after DPC sensitization. Specified treatment: therapeutic diphenylcyclopropenone sensitization with weekly scalp DPC. The TCR comes from a woman in her thirties or forties with alopecia areata. Some clones in this sample may be carry-over from other donors' samples. V is TRBV20-1 and J is TRBJ2-3; the D gene is possibly TRBD2 (6 bases). The sample in question was whole blood, obtained in connection with sensitization to the hapten diphenylcyclopropenone (DPC). CDR3 DNA sequence: TGCAGTGCTACGGGGACTGGATTCACAGATACGCAGTATTTT. Translated, it gives CSATGTGFTDTQYF.